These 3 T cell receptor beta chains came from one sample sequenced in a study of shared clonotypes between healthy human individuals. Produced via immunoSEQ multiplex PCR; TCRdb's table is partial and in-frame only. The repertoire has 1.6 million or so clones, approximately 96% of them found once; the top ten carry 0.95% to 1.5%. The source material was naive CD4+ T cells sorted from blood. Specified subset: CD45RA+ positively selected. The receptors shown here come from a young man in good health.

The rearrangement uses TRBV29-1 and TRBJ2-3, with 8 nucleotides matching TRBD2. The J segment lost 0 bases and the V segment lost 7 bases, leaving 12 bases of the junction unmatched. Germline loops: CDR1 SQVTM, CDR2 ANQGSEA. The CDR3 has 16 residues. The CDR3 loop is CSAAGPRGRSTDTQYF. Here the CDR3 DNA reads TGCAGCGCCGCCGGGCCCCGCGGGAGGAGCACAGATACGCAGTATTTT.

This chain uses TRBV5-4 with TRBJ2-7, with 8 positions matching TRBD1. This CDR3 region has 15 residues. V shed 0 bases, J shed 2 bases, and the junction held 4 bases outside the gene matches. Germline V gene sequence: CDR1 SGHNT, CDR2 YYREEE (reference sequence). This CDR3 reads CASSLGGQDAYEQYF. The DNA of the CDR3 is TGTGCCAGCAGCTTGGGGGGACAGGATGCCTACGAGCAGTACTTC. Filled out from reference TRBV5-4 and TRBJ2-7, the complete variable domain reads ETGVTQSPTHLIKTRGQQVTLRCSSQSGHNTVSWYQQALGQGPQFIFQYYREEENGRGNFPPRFSGLQFPNYSSELNVNALELDDSALYLCASSLGGQDAYEQYFGPGTRLTVT.

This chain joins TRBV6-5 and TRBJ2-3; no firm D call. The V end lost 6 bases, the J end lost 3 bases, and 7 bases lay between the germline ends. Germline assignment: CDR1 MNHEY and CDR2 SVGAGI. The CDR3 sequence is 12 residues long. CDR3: CASRTNTDTQYF. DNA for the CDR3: TGTGCCAGCAGAACTAATACAGATACGCAGTATTTT.